These T cell receptor beta chains were read from a single sample in a study of blood T cell repertoires in COVID-19. This table comes from immunoSEQ multiplex PCR, and its TCRdb copy is limited to in-frame clones, with some not included. Counted here are 150,000 to 200,000 clones, over 75% occurring once; the ten biggest clones make up 0.5% to 0.65%. The specimen was peripheral blood. The source is a man in his fifties or sixties with acute or convalescent COVID-19. The CDR3 runs from the conserved cysteine through the conserved F or W. The D gene is left open where the match is weak. The listing skips clone size in some rows; elsewhere it reads once, few, many or a size class.

TRBV18,TRBJ2-1,NA,NA,TGTGCCAGCTCACCACCCACTTCGGGAATTTTTACCTACAATGAGCAGTTCTTC,CASSPPTSGIFTYNEQFF
TRBV9,TRBJ2-1,NA,NA,TGTGCCAGCAGCGTAGGTCTAGTGGGTGAGCAGTTCTTC,CASSVGLVGEQFF
TRBV5-1,TRBJ2-5,NA,NA,TGCGCCAGCAGCCGGATCGGGGGGCGAGGGGGAAGCAAGACCCAGTACTTC,CASSRIGGRGGSKTQYF
TRBV7-2,TRBJ1-6,NA,NA,TGTGCCAGCAGCTTAGCGGGGGGGCCCTGGGGTAATTCACCCCTCCACTTT,CASSLAGGPWGNSPLHF
TRBV18,TRBJ1-5,NA,TRBD1,TGTGCCAGCTCACCACGGACAGGGGCTAGCAATCAGCCCCAGCATTTT,CASSPRTGASNQPQHF
TRBV28,TRBJ2-7,NA,TRBD2,TGTGCCAGCAGTTCGTCTAGCGGTTACGAGCAGTACTTC,CASSSSSGYEQYF
TRBV28,TRBJ1-5,NA,NA,TGTGCCAGCAGTTTGCTGCAGGACAATCAGCCCCAGCATTTT,CASSLLQDNQPQHF
TRBV10-3,TRBJ1-2,NA,NA,TGTGCCATCAGTGATGGCAGGGGAGGGGATGGCTACACCTTC,CAISDGRGGDGYTF
TRBV6-5,TRBJ2-7,NA,TRBD2,TGTGCCAGCAGCCCCACTAGCGGGAGGCTCAACGAGCAGTACTTC,CASSPTSGRLNEQYF
TRBV10-1,TRBJ2-4,NA,TRBD1,TGCGCCAGCAGACAGACAGGGTCAGCCAAAAACATTCAGTACTTC,CASRQTGSAKNIQYF
TRBV4-1,TRBJ1-5,NA,TRBD1,TGCGCCAGCGGACAGGGAAGCTATAGCAATCAGCCCCAGCATTTT,CASGQGSYSNQPQHF
TRBV9,TRBJ1-4,NA,TRBD1,TGTGCCAGCAGCACTGGACAGGGGAGATTGTTTTTT,CASSTGQGRLFF
TRBV7-9,TRBJ2-5,NA,NA,TGTGCCAGCAGCTTAGAGCGTCTAGCACAAGAGACCCAGTACTTC,CASSLERLAQETQYF
TRBV7-3,TRBJ2-2,few,NA,TGTGCCAGCAGCGTTAGAAGTACCGGGGAGCTGTTTTTT,CASSVRSTGELFF
TRBV5-1,TRBJ2-3,NA,TRBD2,TGCGCCACCACGAGGGCTAGCGGGGACACAGATACGCAGTATTTT,CATTRASGDTDTQYF
TRBV7-9,TRBJ2-7,few,NA,TGTGCCAGCAGCTTCGCCGGGGACTTCACCTACGAGCAGTACTTC,CASSFAGDFTYEQYF
TRBV7-9,TRBJ2-5,NA,TRBD1,TGTGCCAGCAGCTTAGCTGGGACAGGGAAAGAGACCCAGTACTTC,CASSLAGTGKETQYF
TRBV5-4,TRBJ2-2,NA,TRBD2,TGTGCCAGCGGAAGCGGGGCTTACGGCGGGGAGCTGTTTTTT,CASGSGAYGGELFF
TRBV11-1,TRBJ2-1,NA,TRBD1,TGTGCCAGCAGCCCCGGACGGACAGGGTTCGGGGATGAGCAGTTCTTC,CASSPGRTGFGDEQFF
TRBV2,TRBJ1-3,NA,NA,TGTGCCATTTGGGGGGATGGGCCCTCTGGAAACACCATATATTTT,CAIWGDGPSGNTIYF
TRBV5-1,TRBJ2-1,NA,TRBD1,TGCGCCAGCAGCGGGGACAGTCCTGCCAATGAGCAGTTCTTC,CASSGDSPANEQFF
TRBV19,TRBJ2-1,once,TRBD2,TGTGCCAGTAGACCGGGACTAGCGGGGGGCCTACCCCTCCATGAGCAGTTCTTC,CASRPGLAGGLPLHEQFF
TRBV10-3,TRBJ2-3,NA,NA,TGTGCCATCTCCGGGTGGGGGGGCCCGACAGATACGCAGTATTTT,CAISGWGGPTDTQYF
TRBV7-9,TRBJ2-4,NA,TRBD1,TGTGCCAGCAGCGGGGGACAGGGCTCGGCCAAAAACATTCAGTACTTC,CASSGGQGSAKNIQYF
TRBV5-1,TRBJ1-5,NA,TRBD1,TGCGCCAGCAGCCCCAGGGGGGGCAATCAGCCCCAGCATTTT,CASSPRGGNQPQHF
TRBV7-2,TRBJ2-2,NA,TRBD1,TGTGCCAGCAGGGACAGGGGCACCGGGGAGCTGTTTTTT,CASRDRGTGELFF
TRBV18,TRBJ1-2,NA,NA,TGTGCCAGCTCAACCCGGCAGGGGATGGGCTATGGCTACACCTTC,CASSTRQGMGYGYTF
TRBV10-3,TRBJ2-1,NA,TRBD2,TGTGCCATCAGTCCGGGACTAGGGGCTGATGAGCAGTTCTTC,CAISPGLGADEQFF
TRBV29-1,TRBJ1-2,NA,NA,TGCAGCGTTGAAGATATAGGGCAGGGGTATGGCTACACCTTC,CSVEDIGQGYGYTF
TRBV30,TRBJ1-2,NA,NA,TGTGCCTGGAGTGTACAAGGGGCCTATGGCTACACCTTC,CAWSVQGAYGYTF
TRBV6-2/TRBV6-3,TRBJ1-6,NA,TRBD1,TGTGCCAGCAGTTACTCGGGACAGGGGGCTTCACCCCTCCACTTT,CASSYSGQGASPLHF
TRBV24-1,TRBJ2-3,NA,NA,TGTGCCACCAGTGATCGGACTGACACTAGCACAGATACGCAGTATTTT,CATSDRTDTSTDTQYF
TRBV3-1/TRBV3-2,TRBJ2-1,NA,NA,TGTGCCAGCAGCCTCGGCAGGGCAGCCTACAATGAGCAGTTCTTC,CASSLGRAAYNEQFF
TRBV5-5,TRBJ1-4,NA,NA,TGTGCCAGCAGCTCACAGCTAACTAATGAAAAACTGTTTTTT,CASSSQLTNEKLFF
TRBV7-9,TRBJ1-2,NA,NA,TGTGCCAGCAGCTTACCATGCGCCGATAGGGGAGGGCATTGCTACACCTTC,CASSLPCADRGGHCYTF
TRBV9,TRBJ2-2,NA,TRBD2,TGTGCCAGCACCGCGGGGGGGCTCACCGGGGAGCTGTTTTTT,CASTAGGLTGELFF
TRBV4-2,TRBJ2-3,NA,TRBD2,TGTGCCAGCAGCCAAGGGACTAGCGGGACCCCCCCAGATACGCAGTATTTT,CASSQGTSGTPPDTQYF
TRBV2,TRBJ2-2,few,NA,TGTGCCAGCAGTGTCCAGGTCCCACCCGCCGGGGAGCTGTTTTTT,CASSVQVPPAGELFF
TRBV29-1,TRBJ2-5,NA,TRBD1,TGCAGCGTGGGGACAGGGGCCGCTCTAGAGACCCAGTACTTC,CSVGTGAALETQYF
TRBV7-2,TRBJ2-3,once,TRBD2,TGTGCCAGCAGCTTAGCGGGGGGGAATATGGTTACGCAGTATTTT,CASSLAGGNMVTQYF
TRBV19,TRBJ2-2,NA,NA,TGTGCCAGTAGTTTGCAGGTGATCACCGGGGAGCTGTTTTTT,CASSLQVITGELFF
TRBV5-4,TRBJ1-1,NA,NA,TGTGCCAGCAGCCCGGGGGGAATTAACACTGAAGCTTTCTTT,CASSPGGINTEAFF
TRBV5-1,TRBJ1-1,NA,NA,TGCGCCAGCACCTACGGGGGTGGGACTGAAGCTTTCTTT,CASTYGGGTEAFF
TRBV28,TRBJ2-1,NA,NA,TGTGCCAGCAGACTGGGCCAAGGGAGTGGTTTTGAGCAGTTCTTC,CASRLGQGSGFEQFF
TRBV5-6,TRBJ1-1,NA,NA,TGTGCCAGCAGCCGGGGACTGTCCCTAGAAGCTTTCTTT,CASSRGLSLEAFF
TRBV4-3,TRBJ2-3,NA,TRBD2,TGCGCCAGCAGCCAAGATTTCCCGGGGGGGCTCACAGATACGCAGTATTTT,CASSQDFPGGLTDTQYF
TRBV18,TRBJ1-2,many,TRBD1,TGTGCCAGCTCACAAAGACAGGGTATGGATGGCTACACCTTC,CASSQRQGMDGYTF
TRBV2,TRBJ2-3,NA,NA,TGTGCCAGCAGTGATTATCTAGAAACCACAGATACGCAGTATTTT,CASSDYLETTDTQYF